Listed below are T cell receptor beta chains from one sample, sequenced in a study of blood T cell repertoires in COVID-19. TCRdb's table, derived via immunoSEQ multiplex PCR, lists solely in-frame clones and lacks some. The sample lists a few hundred thousand clones, 70% to 85% occurring once. The specimen was peripheral blood. These TCRs come from a woman aged 40 to 50 who had recovered from COVID-19. Each CDR3 is given with its conserved first and last residue. A D gene is named only where the DNA matches it firmly. Clone size appears in some rows only: once, few, many, or a class for an expanded clone.

NA	TRBJ1-4	NA	TRBV6-5	CASSYSTDEKLFF	TGTGCCAGCAGTTACTCGACTGATGAAAAACTGTTTTTT
NA	TRBJ2-3	NA	TRBV9	CASSVQKTVKTDTQYF	TGTGCCAGCAGCGTTCAGAAGACAGTAAAGACAGATACGCAGTATTTT
NA	TRBJ1-6	NA	TRBV7-2	CASSFSRVGGNSPLHF	TGTGCCAGCAGCTTTTCGAGGGTCGGAGGTAATTCACCCCTCCACTTT
TRBD2	TRBJ2-1	few	TRBV7-8	CASSLVGSGGPLEQFF	TGTGCCAGCAGCTTAGTGGGTAGCGGGGGGCCGCTCGAGCAGTTCTTC
TRBD1	TRBJ2-5	NA	TRBV7-9	CASSSRGQGVETQYF	TGTGCCAGCAGTAGCCGTGGACAGGGTGTAGAGACCCAGTACTTC
NA	TRBJ1-4	NA	TRBV18	CASSGQGIATNEKLFF	TGTGCCAGCTCAGGCCAGGGGATCGCAACTAATGAAAAACTGTTTTTT
TRBD1	TRBJ1-3	NA	TRBV5-1	CASSLTWDRGPPPGNTIYF	TGCGCCAGCAGCTTGACCTGGGACAGGGGCCCTCCACCGGGAAACACCATATATTTT
NA	TRBJ2-1	NA	TRBV7-2	CASSSPLGRHNEQFF	TGTGCCAGCAGCTCTCCCTTAGGGAGGCACAATGAGCAGTTCTTC
TRBD1	TRBJ1-3	NA	TRBV28	CASSVGQMVGNTIYF	TGTGCCAGCAGTGTGGGACAGATGGTGGGGAACACCATATATTTT
NA	TRBJ2-7	NA	TRBV11-2	CASSLRGWDTAYEQYF	TGTGCCAGCAGCTTAAGGGGCTGGGACACCGCCTACGAGCAGTACTTC
NA	TRBJ1-6	NA	TRBV5-1	CASSLAWSRSAKNHSPLHF	TGCGCCAGCAGCTTGGCCTGGTCCAGATCCGCAAAGAACCATTCACCCCTCCACTTT
TRBD1	TRBJ1-2	NA	TRBV18	CASSADPGQGGGYTF	TGTGCCAGCTCAGCCGACCCGGGACAGGGCGGTGGCTACACCTTC
NA	TRBJ2-1	few	TRBV5-8	CASSLVGSNEQFF	TGTGCCAGCAGCTTGGTCGGGTCCAATGAGCAGTTCTTC
NA	TRBJ2-7	NA	TRBV5-6	CASSPGSSYEQYF	TGTGCCAGCAGCCCGGGAAGCTCCTACGAGCAGTACTTC
NA	TRBJ1-3	NA	TRBV7-6	CASSQTASSGNTIYF	TGTGCCAGCAGTCAAACAGCCTCCTCTGGAAACACCATATATTTT
NA	TRBJ1-1	many	TRBV5-1	CASSFYGANTEAFF	TGCGCCAGCAGCTTTTATGGGGCGAACACTGAAGCTTTCTTT
NA	TRBJ1-3	NA	TRBV11-3	CASSGDSGGNTIYF	TGTGCCAGCAGCGGGGACTCTGGTGGAAACACCATATATTTT
NA	TRBJ1-2	NA	TRBV18	CASSPLGQTNPNYGYTF	TGTGCCAGCTCACCCTTAGGACAGACCAATCCTAACTATGGCTACACCTTC
TRBD2	TRBJ2-3	NA	TRBV9	CASSPGGLGGLAGTDTQYF	TGTGCCAGCAGCCCCGGTGGACTCGGGGGACTAGCGGGGACAGATACGCAGTATTTT